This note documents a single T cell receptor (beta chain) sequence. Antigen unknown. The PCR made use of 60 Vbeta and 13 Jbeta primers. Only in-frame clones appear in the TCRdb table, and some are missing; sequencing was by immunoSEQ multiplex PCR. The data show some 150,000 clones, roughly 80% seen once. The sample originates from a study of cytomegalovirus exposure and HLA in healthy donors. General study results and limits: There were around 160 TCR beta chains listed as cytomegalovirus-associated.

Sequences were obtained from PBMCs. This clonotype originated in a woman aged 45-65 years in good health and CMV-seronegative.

CDR3: CATYGTTEETQYF. For the CDR3, the DNA is TGTGCCACATACGGGACTACAGAAGAGACCCAGTACTTC. The chain carries TRBV27 and TRBJ2-5, with TRBD2 identical over 7 bases. Germline lookup yields CDR1 MNHEY and CDR2 SMNVEV (reference sequence). Germline trimming cut 10 bases from V and 3 bases from J; bases unmatched to any gene: 8. This CDR3 region has 13 residues.